These T cell receptor beta chains were read from a single sample in a study of blood T cell repertoires in COVID-19. Assay: immunoSEQ multiplex PCR; the TCRdb copy retains only in-frame clones and omits some. This table holds hundreds of thousands of clones, over 80% found once. The sample consisted of PBMCs or T cells enriched from blood (not recorded which). The receptors come from a woman between 18 and 30 years old who had recovered from COVID-19. CDR3s include the opening cysteine and the closing phenylalanine or tryptophan. The D gene is left open where the match is weak. Expanded clones get a size class; other rows say once, few or many, or leave the size out.

v_call,cdr3_length,clone_size,j_call,d_call,cdr3_nt,cdr3_aa
TRBV11-3,18,once,TRBJ2-7,-,TGTGCCAGCAGCGCGACCCCTTGGGAGGCCCGGAGCTCCTACGAGCAGTACTTC,CASSATPWEARSSYEQYF
TRBV5-1,15,-,TRBJ2-1,TRBD2,TGCGCCAGCAGCTTGACTAGCGGAGTTGACAATGAGCAGTTCTTC,CASSLTSGVDNEQFF
TRBV28,16,few,TRBJ1-3,-,TGTGCCAGCAGTTTATACAGGGCCAACTCTGGAAACACCATATATTTT,CASSLYRANSGNTIYF
TRBV7-2,14,-,TRBJ1-1,TRBD1,TGTGCCAGCAGCCCGACAGGGACGAACACTGAAGCTTTCTTT,CASSPTGTNTEAFF
TRBV3-1/TRBV3-2,16,-,TRBJ2-7,-,TGTGCCAGCAGCCCCTTGTTGCCGGGAGTTGTAGACGAGCAGTACTTC,CASSPLLPGVVDEQYF
TRBV28,12,once,TRBJ1-2,-,TGTGCCGTACAGGGTCTCGACTATGGCTACACCTTC,CAVQGLDYGYTF
TRBV28,15,-,TRBJ2-2,TRBD1,TGTGCCAGCAGGGACCGGGACAGGGCGGGCGGGGAGCTGTTTTTT,CASRDRDRAGGELFF
TRBV27,15,-,TRBJ1-1,-,TGTGCCAGCAGTTTATCTTACAGGGAGAACACTGAAGCTTTCTTT,CASSLSYRENTEAFF
TRBV10-1,15,few,TRBJ2-3,TRBD2,TGCGCCAGCAGTGGGCCAGCGGGAGTTTCGGGTACGCAGTATTTT,CASSGPAGVSGTQYF
TRBV2,15,once,TRBJ2-7,TRBD2,TGTGCCAGCACCGGAGGACTAGCGTACTCCTACGAGCAGTACTTC,CASTGGLAYSYEQYF
TRBV19,15,-,TRBJ2-3,-,TGTGCCAGTGGAAAACAGGGATGGGGCGCAGATACGCAGTATTTT,CASGKQGWGADTQYF
TRBV28,15,-,TRBJ1-2,TRBD1,TGTGCCAGCAGTTTATCAGGGACAGGGGGTCTCGGCTACACCTTC,CASSLSGTGGLGYTF
TRBV5-1,15,-,TRBJ2-1,TRBD2,TGCGCCAGCAGTTGGGTTAGCGGGAGTTTCGATGAGCAGTTCTTC,CASSWVSGSFDEQFF
TRBV5-1,12,-,TRBJ1-2,-,TGCGCCAGCCAGTACAGGGTAGAAGGCTACACCTTC,CASQYRVEGYTF
TRBV4-3,17,few,TRBJ2-1,TRBD1,TGCGCCAGCAGCCAAGACCTATCCGGGACAGGGAAACATGAGCAGTTCTTC,CASSQDLSGTGKHEQFF
TRBV5-1,16,once,TRBJ1-2,-,TGCGCCAGCAGCTTTGGGGGGGCTCAAGCTAACTATGGCTACACCTTC,CASSFGGAQANYGYTF
TRBV6-5,13,once,TRBJ1-2,-,TGTGCCAGCAGTCGACAGGAGCCCTATGGCTACACCTTC,CASSRQEPYGYTF
TRBV7-2,14,-,TRBJ1-6,-,TGTGCCAGCAGCTTAGAAGCGGCTAGTTCACCCCTCCACTTT,CASSLEAASSPLHF
TRBV18,17,-,TRBJ1-1,-,TGTGCCAGCTCCTCTTCGCCCCAGGGCCTCGGGAACACTGAAGCTTTCTTT,CASSSSPQGLGNTEAFF
TRBV19,15,-,TRBJ2-2,TRBD2,TGTGCCAGTACCCCGCGGGGGGGGAGCGCCGGGGAGCTGTTTTTT,CASTPRGGSAGELFF
TRBV27,14,-,TRBJ1-3,-,TGTGCCAGCAGTACAACGTTCTCTGGAAACACCATATATTTT,CASSTTFSGNTIYF
TRBV29-1,12,-,TRBJ2-7,TRBD1,TGCAGCGTGACAGGGGGCACTTACGAGCAGTACTTC,CSVTGGTYEQYF
TRBV28,14,-,TRBJ1-1,-,TGTGCCAGCAGCCCCTCTTTTACAAACACTGAAGCTTTCTTT,CASSPSFTNTEAFF
TRBV6-4,17,-,TRBJ1-2,TRBD1,TGTGCCAGCAGCCCCGGGACAGGGCTACAATCTAACTATGGCTACACCTTC,CASSPGTGLQSNYGYTF
TRBV6-2/TRBV6-3,12,-,TRBJ1-2,-,TGTGCCAGCAGTACAGGGAACTATGGCTACACCTTC,CASSTGNYGYTF
TRBV2,15,-,TRBJ1-5,TRBD1,TGTGCCAGCAGAGCCGGGACAGGGGGGAATCAGCCCCAGCATTTT,CASRAGTGGNQPQHF
TRBV6-5,13,-,TRBJ2-7,-,TGTGCCAGCCAGAGGACTCTCTCCTACGAGCAGTACTTC,CASQRTLSYEQYF
TRBV18,16,-,TRBJ1-3,TRBD1,TGTGCCAGCTCACCACTGCGGGACAGCTCTGGAAACACCATATATTTT,CASSPLRDSSGNTIYF
TRBV11-3,17,-,TRBJ1-1,-,TGTGCCAGCAGCTATCGGGGCATGGGAGGGTCGAACACTGAAGCTTTCTTT,CASSYRGMGGSNTEAFF
TRBV4-3,12,-,TRBJ1-2,-,TGCGCCAGCAGCTCAGGCCTTTCTGGCTACACCTTC,CASSSGLSGYTF
TRBV6-5,14,-,TRBJ2-3,TRBD2,TGTGCCAGCAGTTTTAGCGGGGGGGGAGATACGCAGTATTTT,CASSFSGGGDTQYF
TRBV7-9,17,-,TRBJ2-2,TRBD2,TGTGCCAGCAGCTATCCCGGGACTAGCGGCTACACCGGGGAGCTGTTTTTT,CASSYPGTSGYTGELFF
TRBV18,14,-,TRBJ2-7,TRBD1,TGTGCCAGCTCACCACTTCCGACAGGGGTTGAGCAGTACTTC,CASSPLPTGVEQYF
TRBV10-1,15,-,TRBJ1-1,-,TGCGCCAGCAGTGACTGGGTACAGGAGAACACTGAAGCTTTCTTT,CASSDWVQENTEAFF
TRBV11-2,15,few,TRBJ1-1,TRBD1,TGTGCCAGCAGCACCAGGACAGGGGCGATCACTGAAGCTTTCTTT,CASSTRTGAITEAFF
TRBV6-6,20,-,TRBJ2-3,-,TGTGCCAGCAGCGCGAGAGGGGGGGCCCCAAACGTGATAGGCACAGATACGCAGTATTTT,CASSARGGAPNVIGTDTQYF
TRBV3-1/TRBV3-2,13,once,TRBJ1-1,-,TGTGCCAGCAGCTCCCAGTGGAACACTGAAGCTTTCTTT,CASSSQWNTEAFF
TRBV19,16,-,TRBJ2-7,-,TGTGCCAGTAGTATAAGTCGGCAGGGCCGGGCCGTCGAGCAGTACTTC,CASSISRQGRAVEQYF
TRBV9,17,-,TRBJ2-7,TRBD2,TGTGCCAGCAGTTCTACACCGGGACTAGCGGCTAATTACGAGCAGTACTTC,CASSSTPGLAANYEQYF
TRBV18,17,-,TRBJ1-2,TRBD1,TGTGCCAGCTCACACAACAGGGGTATAGCCCTAGACTATGGCTACACCTTC,CASSHNRGIALDYGYTF
TRBV19,16,-,TRBJ1-1,TRBD1,TGTGCCGCAGGCGGGACAGGGGGAACGAGAATGTTTGAAGCTTTCTTT,CAAGGTGGTRMFEAFF